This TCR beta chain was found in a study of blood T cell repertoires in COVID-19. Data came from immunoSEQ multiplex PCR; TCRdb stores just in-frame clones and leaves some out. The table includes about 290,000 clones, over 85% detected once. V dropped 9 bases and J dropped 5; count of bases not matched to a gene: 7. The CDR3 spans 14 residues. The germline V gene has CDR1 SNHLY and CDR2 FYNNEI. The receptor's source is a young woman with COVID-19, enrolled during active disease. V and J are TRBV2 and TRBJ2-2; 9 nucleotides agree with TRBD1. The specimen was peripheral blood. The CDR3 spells CARKTGTGTGELFF. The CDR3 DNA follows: TGTGCCAGGAAGACCGGGACAGGGACCGGGGAGCTGTTTTTT.